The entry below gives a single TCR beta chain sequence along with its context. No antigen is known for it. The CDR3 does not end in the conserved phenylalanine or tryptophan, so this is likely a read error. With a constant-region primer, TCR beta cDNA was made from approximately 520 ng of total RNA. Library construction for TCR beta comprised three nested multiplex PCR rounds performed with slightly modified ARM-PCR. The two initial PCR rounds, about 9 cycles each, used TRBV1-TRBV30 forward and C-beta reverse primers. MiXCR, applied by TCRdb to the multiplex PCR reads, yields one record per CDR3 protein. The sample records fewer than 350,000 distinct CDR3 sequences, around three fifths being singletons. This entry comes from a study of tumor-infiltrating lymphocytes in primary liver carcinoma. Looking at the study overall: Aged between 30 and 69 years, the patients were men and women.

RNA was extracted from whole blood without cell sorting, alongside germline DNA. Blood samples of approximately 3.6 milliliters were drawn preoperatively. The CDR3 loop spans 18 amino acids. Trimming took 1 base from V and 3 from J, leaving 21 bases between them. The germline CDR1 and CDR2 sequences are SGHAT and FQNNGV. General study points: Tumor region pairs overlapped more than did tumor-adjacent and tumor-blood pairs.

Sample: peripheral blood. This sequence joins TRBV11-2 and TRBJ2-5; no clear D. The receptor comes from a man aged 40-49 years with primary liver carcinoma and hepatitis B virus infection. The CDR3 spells CASSLARLVLGKKETQYL. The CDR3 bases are TGTGCCAGCAGCTTAGCGAGGCTAGTACTGGGAAAAAAAGAGACCCAGTACCTC.